The 26 T cell receptor beta chains reported below all come from one sample, sequenced in a study of cytomegalovirus exposure and HLA in healthy donors. Researchers ran the PCR with 60 Vbeta and 13 Jbeta primers. Some clones are missing from TCRdb's copy, which holds only in-frame ones; the method was immunoSEQ multiplex PCR. The sample contains more than 150,000 clones, more than 85% of which appear only once. Sequences were obtained from PBMCs. These TCRs come from a girl younger than two in good health and CMV-seronegative.

This chain uses TRBV19 with TRBJ1-1; TRBD1 matches 7 bases. Trimming at V came to 5 bases and at J to 1 base, leaving 10 bases not matched to a gene. This CDR3 spans 16 amino acids. Germline CDR1 is LNHDA and CDR2 is SQIVND (reference sequence). CDR3 sequence: CASSSETGTGNTEAFF. CDR3 sequence (DNA): TGTGCCAGTAGTTCGGAGACAGGGACGGGGAACACTGAAGCTTTCTTT.

There are a few counts of this clone. The chain has TRBV7-9 and TRBJ2-4; 10 bases line up with TRBD2. The length of the CDR3 is 19 residues. The V segment lost 3 bases and the J segment 2 bases; nucleotides outside the gene matches: 13. In germline, CDR1 is SEHNR, CDR2 FQNEAQ (reference sequence). Here the CDR3 DNA reads TGTGCCAGCAGCTTTACGTCCCTAGCGGGAGATATTTCCAAAAACATTCAGTACTTC. Protein sequence: CASSFTSLAGDISKNIQYF.

The chain links TRBV10-3 to TRBJ2-1; D is ambiguous. CDR1 and CDR2 (germline): ENHRY, SYGVKD. Trimming took off 6 bases at V and 4 bases at J, with 4 bases between the two ends. The CDR3 runs 11 residues. The CDR3: CAISSYNEQFF. CDR3 DNA: TGTGCCATCAGCTCTTACAATGAGCAGTTCTTC.

The genes are TRBV11-2 and TRBJ2-7; 12 bases map to TRBD1. Trimming removed 1 base from V and 6 bases from J; junction bases left unmatched: 4. The length of the CDR3 is 15 residues. Germline V gene lookup returns CDR1 SGHAT and CDR2 FQNNGV. This CDR3 is CASSLGGTGGFEQYF. The CDR3 DNA reads TGTGCCAGCAGCTTAGGGGGGACAGGGGGCTTCGAGCAGTACTTC.

This chain links TRBV7-6 with TRBJ2-2, with 13 bases aligning to TRBD2. V gave up 4 bases and J gave up 4 bases; unmatched junction bases: 0. Germline assignment: CDR1 SGHVS and CDR2 FNYEAQ. The CDR3 has 15 residues. CDR3 loop: CASSWTSGGTGELFF. The DNA for the CDR3 is TGTGCCAGCAGCTGGACTAGCGGGGGCACCGGGGAGCTGTTTTTT.

The gene calls are TRBV4-1 and TRBJ2-7; weak D call: TRBD1 (6 bases). The CDR3 is 19 residues long. CDR1 and CDR2 from the germline V gene are MGHRA and YSYEKL. V lost 3 bases and J lost 3, with 27 bases in between. The CDR3 reads CASSQTTYSGVRLSYEQYF. As DNA, the CDR3 is TGCGCCAGCAGCCAGACAACATATTCAGGGGTTCGGCTCAGCTACGAGCAGTACTTC.

The rearrangement uses TRBV27 and TRBJ2-1; a possible D gene is TRBD2 (6 bases). Germline CDR1 MNHEY, CDR2 SMNVEV (reference sequence). This CDR3 has 15 amino acids. V was pared by 2 bases and J by 4 bases, with 12 bases between. CDR3 region: CASSLAGRRYNEQFF. CDR3 in DNA: TGTGCCAGCAGTTTAGCGGGAAGGCGGTACAATGAGCAGTTCTTC.

This rearrangement joins TRBV5-1 to TRBJ2-5, with a possible D match to TRBD2 (7 bases). V shed 5 bases and J shed 5 bases, with 16 bases lying between them. Germline loops: CDR1 SGHRS, CDR2 YFSETQ. The CDR3 totals 14 residues. The CDR3 DNA follows: TGCGCCAGCAGTTATTTGGGGGGGCCGGAGACCCAGTACTTC. Amino acid sequence: CASSYLGGPETQYF.

The rearrangement links TRBV10-3 to TRBJ2-7; 13 bases are a match to TRBD2. The junction had 5 bases not matched to a gene; V was cut back by 9 bases and J by 6 bases. Germline lookup yields CDR1 ENHRY and CDR2 SYGVKD. This CDR3 is 13 amino acids long. DNA of the CDR3: TGTGCCATAACTAGCGGGGGGGCCTGCGAGCAGTACTTC. Protein: CAITSGGACEQYF.

The chain combines TRBV13 with TRBJ2-5, with 15 bases matching TRBD2. Trimming took 3 bases from V and 5 from J; bases not matched to a gene: 7. CDR1 and CDR2 (germline): PRHDT, FYEKMQ (reference sequence). The CDR3 has 17 amino acids. The CDR3 reads CASSLWGLAGGWETQYF. In DNA form, the CDR3 reads TGTGCCAGCAGCTTGTGGGGACTAGCGGGAGGATGGGAGACCCAGTACTTC.

The rearrangement joins TRBV15 to TRBJ2-7; perhaps TRBD2 as D (5 bases). Germline CDR1 reads LNHNV; CDR2 reads YYDKDF (reference sequence). The CDR3 has 13 amino acids. V gave up 1 base and J gave up 4 bases, with 8 bases separating them. CDR3 protein: CATSRGSGYEQYF. The CDR3 DNA is TGTGCCACCAGCAGAGGATCGGGGTACGAGCAGTACTTC.

The CDR3 nucleotides read TGTGCCAGCAGTTACTCGGGGAGGCCCACCTACAATGAGCAGTTCTTC. This encodes CASSYSGRPTYNEQFF. The rearrangement uses TRBV6-5 and TRBJ2-1; weak D call: TRBD2 (6 bases). The length of the CDR3 is 16 residues. Germline CDR1 MNHEY, CDR2 SVGAGI. Deletions cut 0 bases from V and 2 bases from J, with 11 bases between.

This clone was seen once. The chain is built from TRBV29-1 and TRBJ2-7; 8 nucleotides align to TRBD1. Trimming cost V 7 bases and J 2 bases; bases outside gene matches: 7. CDR3 size: 13 residues. Germline lookup yields CDR1 SQVTM and CDR2 ANQGSEA. This chain's CDR3 is CSAPMTGAYEQYF. In nucleotides, the CDR3 is TGCAGCGCTCCAATGACAGGGGCCTACGAGCAGTACTTC.

The CDR3 bases are TGTGCCAGCAGCTTAGATGAGACAGCAAATGAAAAACTGTTTTTT. Its translation: CASSLDETANEKLFF. This chain joins TRBV7-6 and TRBJ1-4, with D perhaps matching TRBD1 (5 bases). The CDR3 consists of 15 residues. From germline, CDR1 is SGHVS and CDR2 FNYEAQ. V gave up 1 base and J gave up 5 bases, with 11 bases separating them.

This sequence joins TRBV4-2 and TRBJ1-2; D is undetermined. CDR1 is LGHNA and CDR2 is YNFKEQ in the germline V gene. The CDR3 length is 15 residues. V was trimmed by 2 bases and J by 1 base, leaving 11 bases between them. The CDR3 reads CASSQIDSNNYGYTF. In DNA form, the CDR3 reads TGTGCCAGCAGCCAAATCGACTCAAATAACTATGGCTACACCTTC.

The chain has TRBV2 and TRBJ1-6; 8 bases agree with TRBD1. The CDR3 covers 15 residues. The germline V gene has CDR1 SNHLY and CDR2 FYNNEI. The V segment lost 6 bases and the J segment 2 bases; nucleotides outside the gene matches: 3. In nucleotides, the CDR3 is TGTGCCAGCAGGATACAGGGGGCCTATAATTCACCCCTCCACTTT. This sequence encodes CASRIQGAYNSPLHF. Drawing the rest from reference TRBV2 and TRBJ1-6, the complete variable domain is EPEVTQTPSHQVTQMGQEVILRCVPISNHLYFYWYRQILGQKVEFLVSFYNNEISEKSEIFDDQFSVERPDGSNFTLKIRSTKLEDSAMYFCASRIQGAYNSPLHFGNGTRLTVT.

The chain employs TRBV27 and TRBJ2-7, with D maybe TRBD1 (6 bases). Germline V gene lookup returns CDR1 MNHEY and CDR2 SMNVEV (reference sequence). V was trimmed by 6 bases and J by 6 bases, leaving 15 bases between them. This CDR3 is 13 amino acids long. The CDR3 DNA is TGTGCCAGCAGCGCAACAGGGCTCGGCGAGCAGTACTTC. The encoded protein is CASSATGLGEQYF.

This sequence joins TRBV30 and TRBJ1-2, with 8 bases matching TRBD1. CDR3 length equals 16 residues. Germline lookup yields CDR1 GTSNPN and CDR2 SVGIG (reference sequence). The J segment lost 8 bases and the V segment lost 0 bases, leaving 14 bases of the junction unmatched. The CDR3 here is CAWSVTGGRIDRGYTF. As DNA, the CDR3 is TGTGCCTGGAGTGTTACAGGGGGTCGGATTGATCGGGGCTACACCTTC.

The chain is built from TRBV7-2 and TRBJ2-5, with TRBD2 matching over 7 bases. The CDR3 contains 13 residues. The junction had 3 bases not matched to a gene; V was cut back by 3 bases and J by 5 bases. The germline gives CDR1 SGHTA, CDR2 FQGNSA. CDR3 protein: CASSFTREETQYF. CDR3 DNA: TGTGCCAGCAGCTTTACGCGGGAGGAGACCCAGTACTTC. Full variable domain (outside the CDR3, taken from reference TRBV7-2 and TRBJ2-5): GAGVSQSPSNKVTEKGKDVELRCDPISGHTALYWYRQSLGQGLEFLIYFQGNSAPDKSGLPSDRFSAERTGGSVSTLTIQRTQQEDSAVYLCASSFTREETQYFGPGTRLLVL.

This clone was seen only once. The junction departs from germline at one end; a sequencing error may be responsible. The chain couples TRBV7-9 to TRBJ2-1, with D hard to call. The CDR3 sequence is 14 residues long. CDR1 SEHNR and CDR2 FQNEAQ come from the germline V gene (reference sequence). CDR3 nucleotide sequence: TGTTCCAGCAGCTTAAGTGCTAACTACAATGAGCAGTTCTTC. The encoded protein is CSSSLSANYNEQFF.

The chain recombines TRBV29-1 with TRBJ1-1; D remains unclear. Trimming shortened V by 8 bases and J by 1 base, and 5 bases separated the two germline ends. Germline loops: CDR1 SQVTM, CDR2 ANQGSEA. The CDR3 runs to 10 residues. This CDR3 is CSIRNTEAFF. In DNA, the CDR3 is TGCAGCATTCGGAACACTGAAGCTTTCTTT. Combining the CDR3 with reference TRBV29-1 and TRBJ1-1 gives the whole variable domain SAVISQKPSRDICQRGTSLTIQCQVDSQVTMMFWYRQQPGQSLTLIATANQGSEATYESGFVIDKFPISRPNLTFSTLTVSNMSPEDSSIYLCSIRNTEAFFGQGTRLTVV.

V usage is TRBV5-1 and J usage is TRBJ1-2; 8 nucleotides line up with TRBD1. With 4 bases clipped from V and 2 bases from J, the junction kept 10 bases outside the gene matches. There are 16 residues in the CDR3. Germline loops: CDR1 SGHRS, CDR2 YFSETQ. As DNA, the CDR3 is TGCGCCAGCAGCCTTGGACAGGACAGGGCCAACTATGGCTACACCTTC. Translated, it gives CASSLGQDRANYGYTF. Complete variable domain (other parts from reference TRBV5-1 and TRBJ1-2): KAGVTQTPRYLIKTRGQQVTLSCSPISGHRSVSWYQQTPGQGLQFLFEYFSETQRNKGNFPGRFSGRQFSNSRSEMNVSTLELGDSALYLCASSLGQDRANYGYTFGSGTRLTVV.

This chain links TRBV9 with TRBJ2-7, with a tentative D call TRBD1 (6 bases). Trimming took off 0 bases at V and 3 bases at J, with 10 bases between the two ends. This CDR3 comprises 14 residues. From germline, CDR1 is SGDLS and CDR2 YYNGEE. Here the CDR3 reads CASSVGQEGYEQYF. CDR3 DNA: TGTGCCAGCAGCGTAGGACAGGAAGGCTACGAGCAGTACTTC.

The V and J genes are TRBV5-1 and TRBJ2-7; 7 bases agree with TRBD1. This CDR3 region has 14 residues. Germline V gives CDR1 SGHRS, CDR2 YFSETQ. V shed 5 bases, J shed 4 bases, and the junction held 9 bases outside the gene matches. CDR3 sequence reads: CASRNEGARYEQYF. The CDR3 nucleotides are TGCGCCAGCAGGAATGAGGGGGCGCGGTACGAGCAGTACTTC.

The chain is built from TRBV7-2 and TRBJ1-2, with a tentative D call TRBD1 (6 bases). The CDR3 length is 15 residues. V was pared by 5 bases and J by 2 bases, with 15 bases between. Germline V gene data show CDR1 as SGHTA and CDR2 as FQGNSA. Here the CDR3 reads CASSPVQGPNYGYTF. CDR3 coding DNA: TGTGCCAGCAGCCCCGTACAGGGACCCAACTATGGCTACACCTTC.

Here the CDR3 reads CASSWRQGATGELFF. The DNA for the CDR3 is TGTGCCAGCAGCTGGAGACAGGGGGCAACCGGGGAGCTGTTTTTT. The chain joins TRBV5-6 to TRBJ2-2; 10 nucleotides align to TRBD1. The ends lost 3 bases at V and 5 bases at J; junction bases unmatched: 4. CDR1 SGHDT and CDR2 YYEEEE come from the germline V gene. CDR3 length: 15 amino acids. The whole variable domain, remainder taken from reference TRBV5-6 and TRBJ2-2, is DAGVTQSPTHLIKTRGQQVTLRCSPKSGHDTVSWYQQALGQGPQFIFQYYEEEERQRGNFPDRFSGHQFPNYSSELNVNALLLGDSALYLCASSWRQGATGELFFGEGSRLTVL.